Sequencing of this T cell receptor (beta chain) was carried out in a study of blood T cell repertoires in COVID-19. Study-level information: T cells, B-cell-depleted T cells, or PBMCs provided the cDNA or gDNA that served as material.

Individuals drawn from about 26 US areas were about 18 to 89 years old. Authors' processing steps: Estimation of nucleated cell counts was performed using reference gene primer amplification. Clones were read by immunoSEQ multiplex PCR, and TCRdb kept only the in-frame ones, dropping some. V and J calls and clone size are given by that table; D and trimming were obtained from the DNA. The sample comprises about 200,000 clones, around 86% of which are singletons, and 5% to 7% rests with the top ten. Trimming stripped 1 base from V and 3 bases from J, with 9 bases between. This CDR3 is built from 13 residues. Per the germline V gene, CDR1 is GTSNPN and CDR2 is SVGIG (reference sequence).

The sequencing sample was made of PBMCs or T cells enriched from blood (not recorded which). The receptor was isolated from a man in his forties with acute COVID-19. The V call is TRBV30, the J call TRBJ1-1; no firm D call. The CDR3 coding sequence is TGTGCCTGGAGTGACCAAACGGACACTGAAGCTTTCTTT. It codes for CAWSDQTDTEAFF.